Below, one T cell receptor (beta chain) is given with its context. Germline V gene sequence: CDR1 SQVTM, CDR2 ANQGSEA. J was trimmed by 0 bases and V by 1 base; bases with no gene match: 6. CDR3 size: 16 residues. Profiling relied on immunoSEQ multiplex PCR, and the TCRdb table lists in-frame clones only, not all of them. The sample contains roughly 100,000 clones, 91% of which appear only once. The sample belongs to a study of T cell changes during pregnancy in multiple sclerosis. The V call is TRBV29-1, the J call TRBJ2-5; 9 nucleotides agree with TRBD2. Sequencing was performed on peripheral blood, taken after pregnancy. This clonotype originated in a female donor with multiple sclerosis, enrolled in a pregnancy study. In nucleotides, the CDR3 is TGCAGCGTTGAAGGGGAGAGCGGGGGGAACCAAGAGACCCAGTACTTC. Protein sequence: CSVEGESGGNQETQYF. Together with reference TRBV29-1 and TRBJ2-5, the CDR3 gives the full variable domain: SAVISQKPSRDICQRGTSLTIQCQVDSQVTMMFWYRQQPGQSLTLIATANQGSEATYESGFVIDKFPISRPNLTFSTLTVSNMSPEDSSIYLCSVEGESGGNQETQYFGPGTRLLVL.